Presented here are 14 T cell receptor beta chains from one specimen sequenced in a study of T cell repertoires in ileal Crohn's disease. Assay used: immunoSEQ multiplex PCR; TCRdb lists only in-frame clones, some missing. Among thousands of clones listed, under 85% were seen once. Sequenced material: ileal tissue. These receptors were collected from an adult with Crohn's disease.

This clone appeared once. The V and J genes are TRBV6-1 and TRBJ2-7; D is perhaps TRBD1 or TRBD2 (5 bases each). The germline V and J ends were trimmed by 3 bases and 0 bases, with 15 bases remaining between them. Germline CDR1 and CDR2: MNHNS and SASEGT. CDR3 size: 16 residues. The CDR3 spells CASSEGTGRSSYEQYF. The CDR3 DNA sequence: TGTGCCAGCAGTGAGGGGACGGGACGGAGCTCCTACGAGCAGTACTTC.

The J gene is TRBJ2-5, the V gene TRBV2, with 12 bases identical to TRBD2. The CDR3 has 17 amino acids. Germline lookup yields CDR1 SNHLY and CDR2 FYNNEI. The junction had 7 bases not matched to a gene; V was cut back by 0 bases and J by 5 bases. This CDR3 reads CASSEATSGSGTETQYF. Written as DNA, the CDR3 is TGTGCCAGCAGTGAAGCGACTAGCGGGAGTGGTACGGAGACCCAGTACTTC.

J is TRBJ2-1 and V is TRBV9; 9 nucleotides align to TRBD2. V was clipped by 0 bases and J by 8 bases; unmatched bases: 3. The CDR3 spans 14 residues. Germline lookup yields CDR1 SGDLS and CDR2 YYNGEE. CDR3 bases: TGTGCCAGCAGCGTAGGCGGGAGGGCGCATGAGCAGTTCTTC. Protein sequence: CASSVGGRAHEQFF.

The CDR3 coding sequence is TGCAGCGTTGAAGACAGGGCCAAAAACATTCAGTACTTC. Translated: CSVEDRAKNIQYF. The rearrangement joins TRBV29-1 to TRBJ2-4; D call uncertain. The length of the CDR3 is 13 residues. V was shortened by 0 bases and J by 1 base, with 4 bases between the two germline ends. Germline lookup yields CDR1 SQVTM and CDR2 ANQGSEA.

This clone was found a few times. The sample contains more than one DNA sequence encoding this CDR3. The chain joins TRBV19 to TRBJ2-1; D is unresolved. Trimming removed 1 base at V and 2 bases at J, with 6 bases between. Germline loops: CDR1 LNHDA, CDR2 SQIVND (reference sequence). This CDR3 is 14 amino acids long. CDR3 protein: CASSIVSAYNEQFF. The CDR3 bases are TGTGCCAGTAGTATAGTTTCTGCCTACAATGAGCAGTTCTTC.

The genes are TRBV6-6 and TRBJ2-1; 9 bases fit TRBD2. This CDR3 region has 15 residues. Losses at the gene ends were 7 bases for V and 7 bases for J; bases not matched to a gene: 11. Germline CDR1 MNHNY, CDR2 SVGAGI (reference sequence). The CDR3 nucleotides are TGTGCCAGCAAATCTGGCGGGGGGGCCGAGAATGAGCAGTTCTTC. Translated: CASKSGGGAENEQFF.

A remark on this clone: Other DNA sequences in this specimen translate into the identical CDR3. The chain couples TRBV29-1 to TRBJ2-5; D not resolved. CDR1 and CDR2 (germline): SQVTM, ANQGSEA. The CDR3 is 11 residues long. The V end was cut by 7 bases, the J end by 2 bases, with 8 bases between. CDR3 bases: TGCAGCGGCCTGGAACAAGAGACCCAGTACTTC. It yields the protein CSGLEQETQYF.

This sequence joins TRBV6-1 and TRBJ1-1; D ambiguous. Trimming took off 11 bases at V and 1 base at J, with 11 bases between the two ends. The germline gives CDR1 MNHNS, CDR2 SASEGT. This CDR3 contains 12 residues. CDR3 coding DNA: TGTGCCTCGGGGAGAGGGAACACTGAAGCTTTCTTT. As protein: CASGRGNTEAFF.

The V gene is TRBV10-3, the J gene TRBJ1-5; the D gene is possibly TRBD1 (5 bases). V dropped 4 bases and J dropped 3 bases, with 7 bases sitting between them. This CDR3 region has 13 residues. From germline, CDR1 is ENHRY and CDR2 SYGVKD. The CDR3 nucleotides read TGTGCCATCAGTGCGGGGGACAATCAGCCCCAGCATTTT. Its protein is CAISAGDNQPQHF.

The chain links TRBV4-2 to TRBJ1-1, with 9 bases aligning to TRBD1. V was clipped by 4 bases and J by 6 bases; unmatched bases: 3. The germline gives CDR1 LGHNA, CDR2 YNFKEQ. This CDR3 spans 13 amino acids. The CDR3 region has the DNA TGTGCCAGCAGCCCAGGGACAGGGTCTGAAGCTTTCTTT. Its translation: CASSPGTGSEAFF.

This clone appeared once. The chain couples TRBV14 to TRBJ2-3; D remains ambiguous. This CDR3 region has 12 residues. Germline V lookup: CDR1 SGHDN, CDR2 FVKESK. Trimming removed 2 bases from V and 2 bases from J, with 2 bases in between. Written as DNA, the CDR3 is TGTGCCAGCAGCCAAAACACAGATACGCAGTATTTT. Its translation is CASSQNTDTQYF.

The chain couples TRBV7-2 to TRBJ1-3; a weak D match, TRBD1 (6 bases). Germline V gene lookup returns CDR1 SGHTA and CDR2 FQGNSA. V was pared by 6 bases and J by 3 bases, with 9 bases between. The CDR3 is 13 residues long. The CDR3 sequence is CASSWDIGNTIYF. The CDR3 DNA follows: TGTGCCAGCAGTTGGGACATTGGAAACACCATATATTTT.

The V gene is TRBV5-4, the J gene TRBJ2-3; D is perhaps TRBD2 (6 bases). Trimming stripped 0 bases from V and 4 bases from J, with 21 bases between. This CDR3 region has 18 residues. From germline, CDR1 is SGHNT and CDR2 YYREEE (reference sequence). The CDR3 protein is CASSLDPGRGPQPDTQYF. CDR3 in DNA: TGTGCCAGCAGCTTGGATCCAGGGCGGGGACCACAGCCAGATACGCAGTATTTT.

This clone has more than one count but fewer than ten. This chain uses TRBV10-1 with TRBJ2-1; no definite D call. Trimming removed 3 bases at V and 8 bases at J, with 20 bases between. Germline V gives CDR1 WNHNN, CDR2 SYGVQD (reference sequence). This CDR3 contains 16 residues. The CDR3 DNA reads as TGCGCCAGCAGTGAATTCTTAGGGCCCCACGACGATGAGCAGTTCTTC. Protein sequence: CASSEFLGPHDDEQFF.